The entry below describes one T cell receptor beta chain. Its target is unknown. Unique molecular identifiers were built into the TCRbeta library. TCRdb ran MiXCR on the PCR reads and lists one entry per CDR3 protein. Of about 470,000 distinct CDR3 sequences detected, around two fifths appear once; the ten largest clones hold about 30%. This sample is drawn from a study of T-cell reconstitution after alpha-beta-depleted transplantation in children. Points from the study as a whole: Expanded graft clones, several hundred of them, were reportedly the source of alpha-beta T cells about two months after transplant. Surviving recipient cells, namely T cells and thymic progenitors, were the source of high day-60 TCRbeta diversity in some patients. At the one-year point after transplant, T-cell counts and TCRbeta diversity were found to come mostly from T cells that had been newly produced.

Per the germline V gene, CDR1 is SGHTA and CDR2 is FQGNSA. The CDR3 is made up of 13 amino acids. The V and J ends lost 1 base and 5 bases respectively, with 8 bases between them. The TCR sequence derives from a girl aged 2 to 9 with aplastic anemia, due to receive a stem cell transplant. Specimen: PBMCs, collected before TCRalphabeta/CD19-depleted stem cell transplant. The V gene is TRBV7-2, the J gene TRBJ1-1; D unclear. CDR3: CASSLDSRTEAFF. CDR3 DNA: TGTGCCAGCAGCTTAGATTCCCGGACTGAAGCTTTCTTT.